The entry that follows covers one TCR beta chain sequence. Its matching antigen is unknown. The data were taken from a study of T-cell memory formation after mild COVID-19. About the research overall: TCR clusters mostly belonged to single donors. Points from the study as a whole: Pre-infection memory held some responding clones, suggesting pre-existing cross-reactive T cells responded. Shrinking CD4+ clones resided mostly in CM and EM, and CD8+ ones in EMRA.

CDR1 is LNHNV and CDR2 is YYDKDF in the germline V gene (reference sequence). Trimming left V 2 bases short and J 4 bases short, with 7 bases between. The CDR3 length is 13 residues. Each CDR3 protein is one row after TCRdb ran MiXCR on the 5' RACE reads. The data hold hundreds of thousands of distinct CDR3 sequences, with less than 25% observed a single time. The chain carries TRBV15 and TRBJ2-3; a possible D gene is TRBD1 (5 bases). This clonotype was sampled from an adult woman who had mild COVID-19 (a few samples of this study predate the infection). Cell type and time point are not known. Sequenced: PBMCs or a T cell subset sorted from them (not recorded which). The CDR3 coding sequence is TGTGCCACCAGCAGACGACAGTCAGATACGCAGTATTTT. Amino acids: CATSRRQSDTQYF.